These T cell receptor beta chains were read from a single sample in a study of cytotoxic CD8 clonotypes in ibrutinib-treated CLL. Produced via immunoSEQ multiplex PCR; TCRdb's table is partial and in-frame only. This table has around 300,000 clones, roughly 80% appearing once. The sample in question was PBMCs, obtained before ibrutinib treatment. The source is a human donor with chronic lymphocytic leukemia. Each CDR3 is given without its conserved first and last residue. D genes are given only for firm matches. Size is omitted from some rows. Given values are once, few, many or a class for expanded clones.

TRBD1	13	once	TRBV18	TRBJ1-2	ASSRAGTDVYGYT
.	11	few	TRBV27	TRBJ1-1	ASSRMGDTEAF
TRBD1	14	once	TRBV28	TRBJ1-2	ASSPHVPGGESGYT
.	11	.	TRBV7-8	TRBJ2-7	ASSLGQRDEQY
.	14	few	TRBV14	TRBJ1-1	ASSQAAGLLNTEAF
TRBD2	14	.	TRBV5-6	TRBJ2-3	ASRAGLAAFTDTQY
TRBD2	13	.	TRBV28	TRBJ2-7	ASRLGLAGGDEQY
.	13	.	TRBV7-2	TRBJ2-3	ASRQPGLGTDTQY
TRBD1	15	.	TRBV5-1	TRBJ1-4	ASSFWGQGLSNEKLF
.	12	few	TRBV11-3	TRBJ2-1	ASSLAGGYNEQF